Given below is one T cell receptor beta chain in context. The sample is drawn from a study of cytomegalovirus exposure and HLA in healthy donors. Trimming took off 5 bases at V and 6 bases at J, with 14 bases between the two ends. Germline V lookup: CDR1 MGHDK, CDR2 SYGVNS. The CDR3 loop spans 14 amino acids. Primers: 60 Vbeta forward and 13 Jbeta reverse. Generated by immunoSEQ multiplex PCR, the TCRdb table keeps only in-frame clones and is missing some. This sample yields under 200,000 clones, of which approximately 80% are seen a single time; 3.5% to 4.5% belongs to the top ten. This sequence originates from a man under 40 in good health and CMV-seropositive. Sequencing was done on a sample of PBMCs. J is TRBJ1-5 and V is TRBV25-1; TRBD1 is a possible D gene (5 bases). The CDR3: CASSTLGGGQPQHF. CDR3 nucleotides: TGTGCCAGCAGTACCCTCGGGGGGGGTCAGCCCCAGCATTTT.